These 25 T cell receptor beta chains were sequenced from one sample in a study of cytomegalovirus exposure and HLA in healthy donors. PCR involved 60 Vbeta and 13 Jbeta primers. Assay used: immunoSEQ multiplex PCR; TCRdb lists only in-frame clones, some missing. Seen here are around 110,000 clones, more than 60% observed once, and the top ten hold under 4%. Specimen: PBMCs. The receptors were gathered from a man aged 55 to 70 in good health and CMV-seronegative.

The gene calls are TRBV11-3 and TRBJ2-7; D perhaps matches TRBD2 (6 bases). Looked up from germline, CDR1 is SGHNT and CDR2 is YENEEA. The V gene lost 3 bases and the J gene lost 7 bases, with 13 bases spanning the gap. The CDR3 spans 13 residues. Written as DNA, the CDR3 is TGTGCCAGCAGCTTGACCTTGGAGGGGGAGCAGTACTTC. Amino acid sequence: CASSLTLEGEQYF.

This chain links TRBV7-2 with TRBJ1-2; 7 bases match TRBD1. This CDR3 has 15 residues. With 3 bases clipped from V and 6 bases from J, the junction kept 10 bases outside the gene matches. Germline lookup yields CDR1 SGHTA and CDR2 FQGNSA. The chain's CDR3 is CASSFLGGQGDGYTF. The DNA for the CDR3 is TGTGCCAGCAGCTTCCTCGGGGGCCAGGGGGATGGCTACACCTTC.

The V and J genes are TRBV7-9 and TRBJ2-7, with TRBD2 as a possible D gene (5 bases). V was trimmed by 3 bases and J by 1 base, leaving 10 bases between them. Germline V gives CDR1 SEHNR, CDR2 FQNEAQ (reference sequence). The CDR3 is 14 residues long. CDR3 nucleotides: TGTGCCAGCAGCTTTGGGGAGCGATCCTACGAGCAGTACTTC. The encoded protein is CASSFGERSYEQYF.

This chain joins TRBV30 and TRBJ1-1; D not certain. This CDR3 is 13 amino acids long. The ends were cut back, 0 bases at V and 4 bases at J, with 9 bases in the middle. Germline V CDR1 and CDR2: GTSNPN, SVGIG (reference sequence). The CDR3 sequence is CAWSVRRGTEAFF. DNA for the CDR3: TGTGCCTGGAGTGTACGACGGGGCACTGAAGCTTTCTTT.

To note about this clone: Other DNA sequences from this sample encode an identical CDR3 as well. The chain's CDR3 is CASSLDSGYGYTF. CDR3 DNA: TGTGCCAGCAGCTTAGACAGTGGATATGGCTACACCTTC. The J gene is TRBJ1-2, the V gene TRBV7-2, with D unclear. CDR1 is SGHTA, CDR2 FQGNSA, per germline. The CDR3 length is 13 residues. The V end was cut by 1 base, the J end by 5 bases, with 8 bases between.

V and J are TRBV30 and TRBJ2-6; tentative D call: TRBD2 (5 bases). CDR1 is GTSNPN and CDR2 is SVGIG in the germline V gene (reference sequence). V shed 7 bases and J shed 0 bases, with 13 bases lying between them. This CDR3 spans 15 amino acids. CDR3 in amino acids: CASQPGSSGANVLTF. The CDR3 DNA sequence: TGTGCCTCCCAACCTGGGAGCTCTGGGGCCAACGTCCTGACTTTC.

The genes are TRBV6-4 and TRBJ2-1, with TRBD1 as a possible D gene (6 bases). From germline, CDR1 is MRHNA and CDR2 SNTAGT. V was pared by 8 bases and J by 2 bases, with 16 bases between. The CDR3 is 15 amino acids. CDR3 amino acids: CASSKAGATYNEQFF. The CDR3 DNA is TGTGCCAGCTCTAAAGCAGGGGCCACCTACAATGAGCAGTTCTTC.

The chain carries TRBV2 and TRBJ2-2; 8 bases are shared with TRBD2. The CDR3 has 16 residues. Germline CDR1 SNHLY, CDR2 FYNNEI. The junction had 6 bases not matched to a gene; V was cut back by 6 bases and J by 0 bases. CDR3 sequence: CASRAQGLANTGELFF. The CDR3 DNA sequence: TGTGCCAGCAGGGCCCAGGGACTAGCGAACACCGGGGAGCTGTTTTTT. The entire variable domain, with the rest obtained from reference TRBV2 and TRBJ2-2, is as follows: EPEVTQTPSHQVTQMGQEVILRCVPISNHLYFYWYRQILGQKVEFLVSFYNNEISEKSEIFDDQFSVERPDGSNFTLKIRSTKLEDSAMYFCASRAQGLANTGELFFGEGSRLTVL.

The chain carries TRBV7-9 and TRBJ1-5; TRBD1 might be the D (5 bases). CDR3 length equals 14 residues. In germline, CDR1 is SEHNR, CDR2 FQNEAQ (reference sequence). Trimming took off 5 bases at V and 0 bases at J, with 8 bases between the two ends. CDR3 in amino acids: CASSLRDSNQPQHF. The CDR3 bases are TGTGCCAGCAGCCTCAGGGATAGCAATCAGCCCCAGCATTTT. Supplemented by reference TRBV7-9 and TRBJ1-5, the full variable domain reads DTGVSQNPRHKITKRGQNVTFRCDPISEHNRLYWYRQTLGQGPEFLTYFQNEAQLEKSRLLSDRFSAERPKGSFSTLEIQRTEQGDSAMYLCASSLRDSNQPQHFGDGTRLSIL.

The gene calls are TRBV12-5 and TRBJ2-7; TRBD2 aligns across 7 bases. The CDR3 contains 17 residues. Germline CDR1 LGHNT, CDR2 FRNRAP. Trimming removed 2 bases from V and 0 bases from J; junction bases left unmatched: 10. CDR3 residues: CASGLTQDRDYSYEQYF. CDR3 DNA sequence: TGTGCTAGTGGTTTGACCCAAGACCGGGACTACTCCTACGAGCAGTACTTC.

This chain links TRBV10-2 with TRBJ1-1; D remains unclear. Looked up from germline, CDR1 is WSHSY and CDR2 is SAAADI. This CDR3 region has 13 residues. Trimming pared 0 bases from V and 8 bases from J, leaving 10 bases between. CDR3 protein: CASSESAAAEAFF. In DNA form, the CDR3 reads TGCGCCAGCAGTGAGTCGGCGGCAGCAGAAGCTTTCTTT.

CDR3 amino acids: CASSNPGTGSGSSEQFF. CDR3 DNA sequence: TGTGCCAGTAGTAACCCCGGGACAGGGAGTGGGTCCAGTGAGCAGTTCTTC. The chain links TRBV19 to TRBJ2-1; the match to TRBD1 covers 9 bases. The germline CDR1 and CDR2 sequences are LNHDA and SQIVND (reference sequence). The V and J ends lost 4 bases and 9 bases, in that order; junction bases with no gene match: 16. This CDR3 comprises 17 residues.

This clone came up a few times. This chain joins TRBV7-6 and TRBJ2-2; D perhaps matches TRBD2 (7 bases). This CDR3 is 17 amino acids long. Germline V gene lookup returns CDR1 SGHVS and CDR2 FNYEAQ. The V and J ends lost 1 base and 4 bases respectively, with 16 bases between them. This CDR3 is CASSLEGGARVTGELFF. The DNA of the CDR3 is TGTGCCAGCAGCTTAGAGGGGGGGGCGCGTGTCACCGGGGAGCTGTTTTTT.

The chain links TRBV28 to TRBJ1-3; 8 bases are shared with TRBD1. This CDR3 is 16 amino acids long. With V trimmed by 5 bases and J by 4 bases, 10 bases remained unmatched. Germline assignment: CDR1 MDHEN and CDR2 SYDVKM. The CDR3 nucleotides are TGTGCCAGCAGTCCTCAGGGGGCCGGGATAGGAAACACCATATATTTT. Translated, it gives CASSPQGAGIGNTIYF.

The rearrangement joins TRBV6-6 to TRBJ2-5; the D gene is possibly TRBD1 (5 bases). V shed 2 bases and J shed 3 bases, with 13 bases lying between them. The CDR3 length is 15 residues. Germline CDR1 is MNHNY and CDR2 is SVGAGI (reference sequence). The DNA for the CDR3 is TGTGCCAGCAGTTACGCGGCTAGGGGAAAAGAGACCCAGTACTTC. This gives the protein CASSYAARGKETQYF.

The rearrangement joins TRBV4-2 to TRBJ2-5; tentative D call: TRBD1 (7 bases). Trimming stripped 1 base from V and 5 bases from J, with 20 bases between. Germline loops: CDR1 LGHNA, CDR2 YNFKEQ. This CDR3 comprises 17 residues. CDR3 bases: TGTGCCAGCAGCCAAGGAAGAGTCCAGGGGGGTAGGGAGACCCAGTACTTC. It translates to CASSQGRVQGGRETQYF.

V usage is TRBV30 and J usage is TRBJ2-7, with D perhaps matching TRBD1 (7 bases). Germline V lookup: CDR1 GTSNPN, CDR2 SVGIG (reference sequence). This CDR3 comprises 14 residues. The V end lost 3 bases, the J end lost 3 bases, and 15 bases lay between the germline ends. The DNA of the CDR3 is TGTGCCTGGAGGGGGGGCAGGGGGTACTACGAGCAGTACTTC. Translated: CAWRGGRGYYEQYF.

This chain links TRBV4-2 with TRBJ2-3, with TRBD2 identical over 9 bases. Trimming removed 4 bases from V and 5 bases from J; junction bases left unmatched: 10. The germline gives CDR1 LGHNA, CDR2 YNFKEQ. The CDR3 totals 16 residues. CDR3 coding DNA: TGTGCCAGCAGCCCGAAGGCGGGGGGGCCGGAAGATACGCAGTATTTT. Its translation is CASSPKAGGPEDTQYF.

The V and J genes are TRBV2 and TRBJ2-1; 7 positions agree with TRBD1. CDR3 length: 14 residues. Looked up from germline, CDR1 is SNHLY and CDR2 is FYNNEI. V dropped 6 bases and J dropped 2; count of bases not matched to a gene: 4. CDR3 in amino acids: CASRRQGPYNEQFF. The CDR3 bases are TGTGCCAGCAGACGACAGGGACCCTACAATGAGCAGTTCTTC.

The chain has TRBV28 and TRBJ1-1; 9 bases match TRBD1. Trimming at V came to 3 bases and at J to 6 bases, leaving 11 bases not matched to a gene. The CDR3 has 16 amino acids. Germline lookup yields CDR1 MDHEN and CDR2 SYDVKM. In DNA form, the CDR3 reads TGTGCCAGCAGTTTCCTTTCGACAGGGGGAAGGGCTGAAGCTTTCTTT. Translated, it gives CASSFLSTGGRAEAFF.

This chain joins TRBV5-1 and TRBJ2-5; 7 positions agree with TRBD2. This CDR3 is built from 17 residues. Losses at the gene ends were 0 bases for V and 2 bases for J; bases not matched to a gene: 10. The V gene's germline CDR1 is SGHRS and CDR2 YFSETQ. CDR3 coding DNA: TGCGCCAGCAGCTTGGGACCGGGGGGAACATCTCAAGAGACCCAGTACTTC. It translates to CASSLGPGGTSQETQYF.

The chain couples TRBV11-2 to TRBJ1-4; 9 bases map to TRBD1. CDR1 and CDR2 from the germline V gene are SGHAT and FQNNGV. After removal of 4 bases from V and 8 bases from J, the junction contained 11 bases not matched to a gene. This CDR3 has 16 amino acids. CDR3 nucleotides: TGTGCCAGCAGCTCCCGCGTGACAGGGGGAAACGAAAAACTGTTTTTT. Translation: CASSSRVTGGNEKLFF.

This clone was counted a few times. The rearrangement links TRBV6-5 to TRBJ1-2; TRBD1 aligns across 9 bases. The J segment lost 5 bases and the V segment lost 4 bases, leaving 8 bases of the junction unmatched. The CDR3 is made up of 15 amino acids. The germline V gene encodes CDR1 MNHEY and CDR2 SVGAGI. CDR3 region: CASSSKTGGFYGYTF. For the CDR3, the DNA is TGTGCCAGCAGTTCCAAGACAGGGGGATTTTATGGCTACACCTTC.

The rearrangement joins TRBV4-1 to TRBJ2-2, with D possibly matching TRBD1 (5 bases). Germline CDR1 reads MGHRA; CDR2 reads YSYEKL. Trimming pared 1 base from V and 1 base from J, leaving 7 bases between. CDR3 length equals 15 residues. The CDR3 DNA reads TGCGCCAGCAGCCAAGGGGGCATGAACACCGGGGAGCTGTTTTTT. It yields the protein CASSQGGMNTGELFF.

J is TRBJ1-2 and V is TRBV9; 8 bases agree with TRBD1. V gave up 0 bases and J gave up 3 bases; unmatched junction bases: 1. Germline CDR1 is SGDLS and CDR2 is YYNGEE. CDR3 length: 14 residues. The CDR3 DNA reads TGTGCCAGCAGCGTAGACAGGGGGGACTATGGCTACACCTTC. Amino acids: CASSVDRGDYGYTF.